This TCR beta chain was profiled in a study of blood T cell repertoires in COVID-19 (dated by TCRdb to 2019 to 2021). Background on the whole study: The collaborator samples originated in the United States, Italy and Spain and spanned the acute and convalescent phases of COVID-19. The prospective study material was composed of cDNA or gDNA derived from T cells, B-cell-depleted T cells, or PBMCs. The samples were drawn from the first 160 participants of the ongoing ImmuneRACE study and from about 1,200 subjects provided by 6 global collaborators. Deeply sampled blood TCRbeta repertoires from subjects exposed to, actively infected with, or recovered from COVID-19 were included in the dataset. HLA class I and class II types, where available, came from metadata supplied by the sample provider rather than from assay-based typing. The repertoires were released in a freely available public database intended as a resource for research on the immune response to SARS-CoV-2. A de-identified subject ID, COVID-19 status, age in years and sex were almost always included in the sample metadata.

TCRbeta CDR3 regions were amplified from genomic DNA using the immunoSEQ Assay, a bias-controlled multiplex PCR. Per the original workflow: The number of nucleated cells in each sample was estimated by amplification of reference gene primers within the assay. Sequence reads were collapsed and filtered to measure the absolute abundance of every unique TCRbeta CDR3 rearrangement. For each sample, productive Simpson clonality was calculated as the square root of Simpson's diversity index across productive rearrangements. The clones in this table, taken by TCRdb from immuneACCESS, are in-frame only. Not every clone is retained; where verified, under half of the shortfall comes from an unresolved V gene, and the cause of the rest is unknown. V, J and clone size reflect that table, while D and trimming were determined from the DNA. The sample records about 400,000 clones, about nine tenths of which are singletons. The top ten clones comprise almost 1.5% of the sample.

In the case of this clone: The antigen this receptor binds is unknown. The sample holds no much larger clone one base away, and base qualities are not on file.

The collaborating institutions used their own protocols to collect whole blood in K2EDTA tubes. For TCRbeta analysis, collaborator samples were shipped as frozen whole blood, as isolated PBMCs, or as DNA extracted from either sample type. Summary of the overall study and its limitations: The quantity of clinical and demographic metadata differed by source and by participant and was supplied without curation.

V is clipped by 0 bases and J by 7 bases, and the sequence between their germline boundaries is 16 bases long. Spanning cysteine to phenylalanine, the CDR3 consists of 16 amino acids. Only CDR3 DNA remains: 48 bases, in frame from the first base. CDR1 and CDR2 (WNHNN, SYGVQD) derive from the germline V gene (reference sequence). The sample consisted of peripheral blood. The sequence derives from a woman between 25 and 40 years old with active or convalescent COVID-19. Recombination connected TRBV10-1 to TRBJ2-1; too little of a D gene remains to name it. This receptor has the CDR3 CASSESILTGGNEQFF. The bases read TGCGCCAGCAGTGAGTCCATACTCACGGGTGGGAATGAGCAGTTCTTC.